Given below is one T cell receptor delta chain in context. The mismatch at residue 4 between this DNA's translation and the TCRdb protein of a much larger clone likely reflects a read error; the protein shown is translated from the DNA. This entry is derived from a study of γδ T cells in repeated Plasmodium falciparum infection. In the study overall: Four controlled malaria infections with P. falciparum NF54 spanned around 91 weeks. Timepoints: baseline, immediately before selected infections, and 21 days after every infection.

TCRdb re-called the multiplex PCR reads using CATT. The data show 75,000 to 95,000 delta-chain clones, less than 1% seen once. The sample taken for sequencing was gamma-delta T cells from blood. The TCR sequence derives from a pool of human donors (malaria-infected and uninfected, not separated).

For the CDR3, the DNA is TGTGCCTGTGGCCCTGTACTGGGGGATACCAACACCGATAAACTCATCTTT. It yields the protein CACGPVLGDTNTDKLIF. V and J are TRDV2 and TRDJ1; 12 nucleotides match TRDD3. No J segment appears in TCRdb, so it was assigned here by matching the sequence to germline. This CDR3 spans 17 amino acids. The junction had 9 bases not matched to a gene; V was cut back by 5 bases and J by 0 bases. Germline CDR1 GEAIGNYY, CDR2 EKD.